The 17 T cell receptor beta chains below all came from one sample that was sequenced in a study of T cell repertoires in cytomegalovirus infection. TCRdb passed the reads through MiXCR, listing each CDR3 protein once. Among 250,000 to 400,000 distinct CDR3 sequences, around 25% were seen once, and the ten largest hold less than 15%. Which antigens these TCRs recognize remains unknown. Sequenced material: cultured PBMCs, taken from culture after CMV antigen stimulation. These receptors were collected from a human donor in good health (CMV status not recorded). Some clones in this sample may be carry-over from other donors' samples.

V usage is TRBV20-1 and J usage is TRBJ1-6, with unresolved D. The V end was cut by 2 bases, the J end by 11 bases, with 13 bases between. CDR3 size: 13 residues. The germline V gene has CDR1 DFQATT and CDR2 SNEGSKA (reference sequence). The CDR3 sequence is CSARPPGVPPLHF. DNA for the CDR3: TGCAGTGCTAGACCCCCCGGAGTTCCACCCCTCCACTTT.

In its sample, this clonotype was seen many times. The chain couples TRBV7-2 to TRBJ2-1; the D is unclear. The CDR3 totals 13 residues. The ends were cut back, 5 bases at V and 4 bases at J, with 9 bases in the middle. CDR1 and CDR2 from the germline V gene are SGHTA and FQGNSA. The chain's CDR3 is CASSPTSYNEQFF. DNA of the CDR3: TGTGCCAGCAGCCCCACGTCTTACAATGAGCAGTTCTTC.

This clonotype was picked up many times. This chain joins TRBV12-3 or TRBV12-4 and TRBJ1-1; D gene ambiguous. V gave up 3 bases and J gave up 3 bases, with 2 bases separating them. The CDR3 spans 11 residues. Here the CDR3 DNA reads TGTGCCAGCAGTTTGGACACTGAAGCTTTCTTT. Protein: CASSLDTEAFF.

CDR3: CSAKRRGEAEKLFF. CDR3 DNA: TGCAGCGCTAAACGGAGAGGGGAAGCCGAAAAACTGTTTTTT. The rearrangement joins TRBV29-1 to TRBJ1-4, with TRBD1 as a possible D gene (5 bases). Per the germline V gene, CDR1 is SQVTM and CDR2 is ANQGSEA. This CDR3 has 14 amino acids. Trimming shortened V by 7 bases and J by 8 bases, and 20 bases separated the two germline ends.

The chain is built from TRBV7-2 and TRBJ2-1, with TRBD1 as a possible D gene (6 bases). The V gene's germline CDR1 is SGHTA and CDR2 FQGNSA. The CDR3 extends over 13 amino acids. V lost 7 bases, J lost 7 bases, and 14 bases lay in between. The CDR3 DNA reads TGTGCCAGCAAGGCAGGGGATGGGAATGAGCAGTTCTTC. Translation gives CASKAGDGNEQFF.

This clonotype has a handful of counts. This sequence joins TRBV19 and TRBJ1-2; no definite D call. Germline-derived CDR1 and CDR2 are LNHDA and SQIVND (reference sequence). The V end was cut by 3 bases, the J end by 8 bases, with 10 bases between. The CDR3 runs to 12 residues. The CDR3 loop reads CASSMGSRGYTF. CDR3 nucleotide sequence: TGTGCCAGTAGTATGGGCTCAAGAGGCTACACCTTC.

This clonotype was detected only a few times. The J gene is TRBJ2-3, the V gene TRBV20-1; weak D call: TRBD2 (5 bases). In germline, CDR1 is DFQATT, CDR2 SNEGSKA (reference sequence). The V end was cut by 1 base, the J end by 3 bases, with 17 bases between. The CDR3 has 16 residues. The CDR3 DNA follows: TGCAGTGCTAGAGCCCTGGGCATTGGCGGGACAGATACGCAGTATTTT. Translating gives CSARALGIGGTDTQYF.

This sequence joins TRBV7-2 and TRBJ2-1, with 7 bases identical to TRBD1. CDR1 and CDR2 (germline): SGHTA, FQGNSA. V dropped 3 bases and J dropped 0; count of bases not matched to a gene: 2. This CDR3 is 15 amino acids long. Here the CDR3 reads CASSFGTASYNEQFF. CDR3 nucleotide sequence: TGTGCCAGCAGCTTTGGGACAGCCTCCTACAATGAGCAGTTCTTC.

This clonotype was observed a handful of times. The rearrangement joins TRBV19 to TRBJ1-2, with a weak D call TRBD1 (5 bases). The V gene lost 6 bases and the J gene lost 5 bases, with 16 bases spanning the gap. In germline, CDR1 is LNHDA, CDR2 SQIVND (reference sequence). This CDR3 has 14 residues. CDR3 region: CASSQERGRYGYTF. CDR3 DNA sequence: TGTGCCAGTAGCCAGGAAAGGGGTCGTTATGGCTACACCTTC.

This clonotype has a handful of counts. The chain carries TRBV9 and TRBJ1-5, with unresolved D. V lost 0 bases and J lost 5, with 6 bases in between. This CDR3 is built from 13 residues. Germline CDR1 reads SGDLS; CDR2 reads YYNGEE. Here the CDR3 reads CASSVEGYQPQHF. The CDR3 DNA follows: TGTGCCAGCAGCGTAGAAGGGTATCAGCCCCAGCATTTT.

This chain connects TRBV2 to TRBJ2-3; the match to TRBD2 covers 7 bases. CDR1 and CDR2 from the germline V gene are SNHLY and FYNNEI. This CDR3 has 14 residues. With V trimmed by 6 bases and J by 2 bases, 5 bases remained unmatched. DNA of the CDR3: TGTGCCAGCAGGCGTCTAGCGGCCACAGATACGCAGTATTTT. Its protein product is CASRRLAATDTQYF.

The chain couples TRBV25-1 to TRBJ2-1, with TRBD1 matching 8 bases. Losses at the gene ends were 5 bases for V and 1 base for J; bases not matched to a gene: 13. The CDR3 totals 18 residues. CDR1 and CDR2 from the germline V gene are MGHDK and SYGVNS. The CDR3 bases are TGTGCCAGCAGTACCCGGACAGGGAATAGAGGGTCCTACAATGAGCAGTTCTTC. This sequence encodes CASSTRTGNRGSYNEQFF.

Only a few counts were recorded for this clonotype. The CDR3 region is CASSLLGSGAYNEQFF. In DNA form, the CDR3 reads TGTGCCAGCAGTTTACTTGGGAGCGGGGCCTACAATGAGCAGTTCTTC. The chain combines TRBV12-3 or TRBV12-4 with TRBJ2-1; 7 bases line up with TRBD2. The V and J ends lost 2 bases and 2 bases, in that order; junction bases with no gene match: 6. The CDR3 contains 16 residues.

The chain links TRBV11-1 to TRBJ1-2; tentative D call: TRBD1 (5 bases). The CDR3 covers 14 residues. Trimming stripped 5 bases from V and 4 bases from J, with 14 bases between. The germline V gene encodes CDR1 SGHAT and CDR2 FQDESV (reference sequence). The CDR3 DNA reads as TGTGCCAGCAGCGCGACGGGACGGATCTATGGCTACACCTTC. This encodes CASSATGRIYGYTF. Variable domain in full (rest from reference TRBV11-1 and TRBJ1-2): EAEVAQSPRYKITEKSQAVAFWCDPISGHATLYWYRQILGQGPELLVQFQDESVVDDSQLPKDRFSAERLKGVDSTLKIQPAELGDSAMYLCASSATGRIYGYTFGSGTRLTVV.

The V gene is TRBV19, the J gene TRBJ1-2; 7 bases align to TRBD1. CDR3 size: 13 residues. The germline CDR1 and CDR2 sequences are LNHDA and SQIVND (reference sequence). Unmatched junction bases numbered 5, after V lost 4 bases and J lost 6 bases. CDR3 in DNA: TGTGCCAGTAGTAATGGACAGGACGATGGCTACACCTTC. Protein sequence: CASSNGQDDGYTF.

The CDR3 DNA is TGTGCCAGCAGTGTCCGGACCCTGGGCACAGATACGCAGTATTTT. This gives the protein CASSVRTLGTDTQYF. The rearrangement joins TRBV6-1 to TRBJ2-3; no clear D. Trimming removed 4 bases from V and 1 base from J, with 12 bases in between. CDR1 and CDR2 from the germline V gene are MNHNS and SASEGT. The CDR3 length is 15 residues.

In this sample, this clonotype turned up many times. This CDR3 reads CASSDSGRVFNEQFF. DNA of the CDR3: TGTGCCAGCAGCGATAGCGGGAGGGTATTCAATGAGCAGTTCTTC. The chain carries TRBV7-8 and TRBJ2-1; 11 bases align to TRBD2. The CDR3 loop spans 15 amino acids. Germline V gene lookup returns CDR1 SGHVS and CDR2 FQNEAQ. V shed 5 bases, J shed 6 bases, and the junction held 6 bases outside the gene matches.